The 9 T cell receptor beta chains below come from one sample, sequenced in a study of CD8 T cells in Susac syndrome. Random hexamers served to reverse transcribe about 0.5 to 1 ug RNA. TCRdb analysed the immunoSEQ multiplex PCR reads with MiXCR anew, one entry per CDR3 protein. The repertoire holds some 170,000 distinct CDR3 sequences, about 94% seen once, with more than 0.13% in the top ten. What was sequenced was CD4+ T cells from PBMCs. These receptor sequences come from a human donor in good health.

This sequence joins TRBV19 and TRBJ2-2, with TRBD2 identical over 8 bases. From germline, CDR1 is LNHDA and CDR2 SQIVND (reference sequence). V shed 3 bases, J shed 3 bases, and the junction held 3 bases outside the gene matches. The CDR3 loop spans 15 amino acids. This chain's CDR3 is CASSIGGAHTGELFF. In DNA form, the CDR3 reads TGTGCCAGTAGTATCGGGGGGGCGCACACCGGGGAGCTGTTTTTT.

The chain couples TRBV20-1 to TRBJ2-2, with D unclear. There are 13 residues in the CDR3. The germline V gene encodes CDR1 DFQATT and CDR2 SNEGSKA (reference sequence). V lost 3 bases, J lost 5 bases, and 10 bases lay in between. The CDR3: CSARLITTGELFF. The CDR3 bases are TGCAGTGCTAGGTTGATCACTACCGGGGAGCTGTTTTTT.

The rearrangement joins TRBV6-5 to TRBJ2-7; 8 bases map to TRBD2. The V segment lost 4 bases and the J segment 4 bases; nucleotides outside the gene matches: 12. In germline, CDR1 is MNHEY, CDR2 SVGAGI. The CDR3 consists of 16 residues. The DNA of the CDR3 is TGTGCCAGCAGTTCCGGGCGTTTAGCGGGAACTTACGAGCAGTACTTC. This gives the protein CASSSGRLAGTYEQYF.

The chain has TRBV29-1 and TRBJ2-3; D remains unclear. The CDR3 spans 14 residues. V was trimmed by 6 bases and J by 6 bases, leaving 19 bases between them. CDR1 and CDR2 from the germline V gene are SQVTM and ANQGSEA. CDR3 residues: CSVLPRPFRDTQYF. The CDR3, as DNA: TGCAGCGTCCTCCCTCGCCCTTTTAGGGATACGCAGTATTTT.

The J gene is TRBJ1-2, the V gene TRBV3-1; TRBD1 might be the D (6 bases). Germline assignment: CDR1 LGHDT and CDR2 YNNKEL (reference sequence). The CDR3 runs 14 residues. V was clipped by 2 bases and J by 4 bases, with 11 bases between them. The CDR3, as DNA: TGTGCCAGCAGCCAACTGACAGGACCCTATGGCTACACCTTC. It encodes CASSQLTGPYGYTF.

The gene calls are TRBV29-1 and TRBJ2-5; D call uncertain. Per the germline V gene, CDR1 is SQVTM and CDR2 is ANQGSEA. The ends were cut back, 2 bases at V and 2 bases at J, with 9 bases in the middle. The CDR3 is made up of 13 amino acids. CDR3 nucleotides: TGCAGCGTTGAAATTGGCTTACAAGAGACCCAGTACTTC. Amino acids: CSVEIGLQETQYF.

DNA for the CDR3: TGTGCCAGCAGCTTAGTTGGTTTGGACAGGGGGCATGGCTACACCTTC. Translated, it gives CASSLVGLDRGHGYTF. V is TRBV7-2 and J is TRBJ1-2; 11 nucleotides align to TRBD1. The V gene end was trimmed by 1 base and the J gene end by 6 bases; junction bases not matched to a gene: 7. This CDR3 contains 16 residues. From germline, CDR1 is SGHTA and CDR2 FQGNSA. Drawing the rest from reference TRBV7-2 and TRBJ1-2, the complete variable domain is GAGVSQSPSNKVTEKGKDVELRCDPISGHTALYWYRQSLGQGLEFLIYFQGNSAPDKSGLPSDRFSAERTGGSVSTLTIQRTQQEDSAVYLCASSLVGLDRGHGYTFGSGTRLTVV.

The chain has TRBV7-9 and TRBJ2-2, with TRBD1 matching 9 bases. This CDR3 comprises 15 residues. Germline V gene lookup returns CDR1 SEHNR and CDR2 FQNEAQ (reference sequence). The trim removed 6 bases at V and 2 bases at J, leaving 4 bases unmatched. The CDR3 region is CASRWDRDNTGELFF. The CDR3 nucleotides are TGTGCCAGCAGATGGGACAGGGACAACACCGGGGAGCTGTTTTTT.

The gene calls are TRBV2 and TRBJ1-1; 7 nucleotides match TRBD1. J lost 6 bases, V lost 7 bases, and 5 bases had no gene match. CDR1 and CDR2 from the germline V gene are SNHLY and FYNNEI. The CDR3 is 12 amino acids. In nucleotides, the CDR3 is TGTGCCAGCAAGACAGGGAGGGCTGAAGCTTTCTTT. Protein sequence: CASKTGRAEAFF.